These 23 T cell receptor beta chains were sequenced from one sample in a study of blood T cell repertoires in COVID-19. Only in-frame clones appear in the TCRdb table, and some are missing; sequencing was by immunoSEQ multiplex PCR. The sample consists of roughly 250,000 clones, roughly nine tenths of them appearing once. Sequenced material: PBMCs or T cells enriched from blood (not recorded which). The receptors originated from a woman aged 30 to 39 with acute COVID-19.

The rearrangement links TRBV5-4 to TRBJ2-1, with 9 bases identical to TRBD1. The CDR3 extends over 15 amino acids. V shed 4 bases and J 8 bases; nucleotides not matched to a gene: 10. Looked up from germline, CDR1 is SGHNT and CDR2 is YYREEE (reference sequence). CDR3 protein: CASSPGQGRQDEQFF. The CDR3 DNA reads as TGTGCCAGCAGCCCTGGACAGGGGAGGCAGGATGAGCAGTTCTTC.

The chain combines TRBV18 with TRBJ1-4; the match to TRBD1 covers 7 bases. J gave up 9 bases and V 3 bases, and 4 bases lay outside the gene matches. CDR3 length equals 13 residues. Germline V gene sequence: CDR1 KGHSH, CDR2 LQKENI. The CDR3 DNA sequence: TGTGCCAGCTCACCCGACAGGGCTCAAAAACTGTTTTTT. It is translated as CASSPDRAQKLFF.

The V call is TRBV7-8, the J call TRBJ1-1; unclear D gene. The germline V gene has CDR1 SGHVS and CDR2 FQNEAQ. Trimming cost V 1 base and J 3 bases, with 12 bases left between them. The CDR3 length is 15 residues. The CDR3 reads CASSLVGQEDTEAFF. In DNA form, the CDR3 reads TGTGCCAGCAGCTTAGTTGGGCAGGAGGACACTGAAGCTTTCTTT. Drawing the rest from reference TRBV7-8 and TRBJ1-1, the complete variable domain is GAGVSQSPRYKVAKRGQDVALRCDPISGHVSLFWYQQALGQGPEFLTYFQNEAQLDKSGLPSDRFFAERPEGSVSTLKIQRTQQEDSAVYLCASSLVGQEDTEAFFGQGTRLTVV.

This clone was seen more than once but under ten times. CDR3 in amino acids: CASSFEVNYGYTF. The CDR3 region has the DNA TGCGCCAGCAGCTTTGAGGTTAACTATGGCTACACCTTC. The chain recombines TRBV5-1 with TRBJ1-2; D is uncertain. Deletions cut 2 bases from V and 1 base from J, with 6 bases between. In germline, CDR1 is SGHRS, CDR2 YFSETQ. The CDR3 runs 13 residues.

V is TRBV6-1 and J is TRBJ2-1; tentatively, D is TRBD2 (7 bases). The CDR3 consists of 15 residues. The ends were cut back, 0 bases at V and 8 bases at J, with 14 bases in the middle. The germline CDR1 and CDR2 sequences are MNHNS and SASEGT. The CDR3 region is CASSEALEGGDEQFF. In nucleotides, the CDR3 is TGTGCCAGCAGTGAAGCTCTGGAAGGGGGGGATGAGCAGTTCTTC.

The rearrangement uses TRBV5-1 and TRBJ1-6; D perhaps matches TRBD1 (5 bases). CDR1 and CDR2 (germline): SGHRS, YFSETQ. The V end lost 5 bases, the J end lost 12 bases, and 12 bases lay between the germline ends. The CDR3 totals 12 residues. CDR3 DNA: TGCGCCAGCAGGGATACGGGGGAACCCCTCCACTTT. It specifies CASRDTGEPLHF.

This sequence joins TRBV7-6 and TRBJ1-4; D possibly corresponds to TRBD1 (6 bases). Germline assignment: CDR1 SGHVS and CDR2 FNYEAQ. Trimming stripped 2 bases from V and 8 bases from J, with 12 bases between. This CDR3 is built from 14 residues. The CDR3 reads CASSLRRGGEKLFF. In DNA, the CDR3 is TGTGCCAGCAGCTTACGCAGGGGTGGGGAAAAACTGTTTTTT.

The V call is TRBV19, the J call TRBJ1-5; D perhaps matches TRBD1 (5 bases). Germline V lookup: CDR1 LNHDA, CDR2 SQIVND (reference sequence). Trimming left V 8 bases short and J 2 bases short, with 13 bases between. CDR3 length: 14 amino acids. CDR3 DNA sequence: TGTGCCAGTCAGTCACAGGCGGGCAATCAGCCCCAGCATTTT. As protein: CASQSQAGNQPQHF.

The CDR3 is CASSMFDRLNTEAFF. CDR3 in DNA: TGTGCCAGTAGTATGTTCGACAGGCTGAACACTGAAGCTTTCTTT. The chain uses TRBV19 and TRBJ1-1; maybe TRBD1 (6 bases). Germline V gene data show CDR1 as LNHDA and CDR2 as SQIVND (reference sequence). This CDR3 comprises 15 residues. Deletions cut 3 bases from V and 0 bases from J, with 11 bases between.

The chain couples TRBV5-4 to TRBJ2-1; the match to TRBD2 covers 7 bases. The CDR3 is 14 residues long. Germline CDR1 reads SGHNT; CDR2 reads YYREEE (reference sequence). V shed 0 bases and J 7 bases; nucleotides not matched to a gene: 4. The CDR3 region has the DNA TGTGCCAGCAGCTTGGATAGCGGGTTGAATGAGCAGTTCTTC. As protein: CASSLDSGLNEQFF.

This sequence joins TRBV9 and TRBJ2-3; 8 bases are shared with TRBD2. Looked up from germline, CDR1 is SGDLS and CDR2 is YYNGEE. Trimming removed 3 bases from V and 3 bases from J; junction bases left unmatched: 6. The CDR3 contains 15 residues. The CDR3 bases are TGTGCCAGCAGCGGGGGACTAGTAAGGACAGATACGCAGTATTTT. It specifies CASSGGLVRTDTQYF.

This rearrangement joins TRBV27 to TRBJ2-1, with D possibly TRBD2 on 6 matching bases. Germline assignment: CDR1 MNHEY and CDR2 SMNVEV (reference sequence). Trimming stripped 2 bases from V and 9 bases from J, with 11 bases between. The CDR3 has 13 residues. CDR3 loop: CASSLLGRGEQFF. CDR3 DNA sequence: TGTGCCAGCAGTTTACTCGGGCGGGGTGAGCAGTTCTTC.

The chain couples TRBV2 to TRBJ2-1; TRBD2 aligns across 11 bases. The trim removed 2 bases at V and 7 bases at J, leaving 4 bases unmatched. This CDR3 region has 15 residues. Germline CDR1 SNHLY, CDR2 FYNNEI. CDR3 coding DNA: TGTGCCAGCAGTGAATCTCCTAGCGGGAGGAATGAGCAGTTCTTC. It is translated as CASSESPSGRNEQFF. Full variable domain (missing parts from reference TRBV2 and TRBJ2-1): EPEVTQTPSHQVTQMGQEVILRCVPISNHLYFYWYRQILGQKVEFLVSFYNNEISEKSEIFDDQFSVERPDGSNFTLKIRSTKLEDSAMYFCASSESPSGRNEQFFGPGTRLTVL.

This clone has just one count. The rearrangement uses TRBV7-9 and TRBJ2-5; 7 nucleotides match TRBD1. Germline values: CDR1 SEHNR, CDR2 FQNEAQ (reference sequence). V shed 5 bases and J 5 bases; nucleotides not matched to a gene: 8. The CDR3 is 14 residues long. CDR3: CASSLTGASETQYF. CDR3 coding DNA: TGTGCCAGCAGCCTCACAGGGGCCTCGGAGACCCAGTACTTC.

The chain employs TRBV7-9 and TRBJ1-2; 10 bases match TRBD1. Germline-derived CDR1 and CDR2 are SEHNR and FQNEAQ (reference sequence). The junction had 1 base not matched to a gene; V was cut back by 1 base and J by 8 bases. The CDR3 is 13 amino acids. CDR3 region: CASSLEGQGGYTF. The CDR3 DNA is TGTGCCAGCAGCTTAGAGGGACAGGGGGGCTACACCTTC.

This sequence joins TRBV28 and TRBJ2-1; 8 nucleotides match TRBD2. The CDR3 has 15 amino acids. Trimming cost V 3 bases and J 5 bases; bases outside gene matches: 6. Germline values: CDR1 MDHEN, CDR2 SYDVKM. CDR3 protein: CASSFGGTRDNEQFF. The CDR3 DNA is TGTGCCAGCAGTTTTGGGGGGACTAGGGACAATGAGCAGTTCTTC.

This chain links TRBV6-5 with TRBJ2-1, with 7 bases identical to TRBD1. The CDR3 spans 15 residues. Germline CDR1 is MNHEY and CDR2 is SVGAGI. The V gene end was trimmed by 6 bases and the J gene end by 3 bases; junction bases not matched to a gene: 8. CDR3: CASSYRDSLYNEQFF. The CDR3 nucleotides read TGTGCCAGCAGCTACCGGGACAGCCTCTACAATGAGCAGTTCTTC.

V gene TRBV2 combines with J gene TRBJ1-6, with a possible D match to TRBD1 (6 bases). The CDR3 has 14 residues. Germline V CDR1 and CDR2: SNHLY, FYNNEI. V was shortened by 5 bases and J by 10 bases, with 15 bases between the two germline ends. The CDR3 nucleotides read TGTGCCAGCAGTAAGGGACACGGAAGATCACCCCTCCACTTT. As protein: CASSKGHGRSPLHF.

This sequence joins TRBV6-2 or TRBV6-3 and TRBJ1-2; D unclear. Per the germline V gene, CDR1 is MNHEY and CDR2 is SVGEGT. Trimming pared 2 bases from V and 7 bases from J, leaving 11 bases between. CDR3 length: 13 residues. The CDR3 loop is CASSYGPGGGYTF. The CDR3, as DNA: TGTGCCAGCAGTTACGGGCCAGGAGGTGGCTACACCTTC.

The chain has TRBV2 and TRBJ2-3, with 8 bases aligning to TRBD2. CDR3 size: 12 residues. CDR1 is SNHLY, CDR2 FYNNEI, per germline. Trimming removed 6 bases from V and 7 bases from J; junction bases left unmatched: 3. In DNA, the CDR3 is TGTGCCAGCAGGCGGGGGGACTATACGCAGTATTTT. This gives the protein CASRRGDYTQYF.

This chain connects TRBV7-3 to TRBJ1-1, with 11 nucleotides matching TRBD1. The length of the CDR3 is 15 residues. V shed 5 bases, J shed 1 base, and the junction held 3 bases outside the gene matches. Per germline, CDR1 SGHTA and CDR2 FQGTGA. CDR3 DNA: TGTGCCAGCAGCCCGGGGACAGGGGGGAACACTGAAGCTTTCTTT. It specifies CASSPGTGGNTEAFF.

This clone has just one count. The rearrangement links TRBV10-2 to TRBJ2-2, with D possibly matching TRBD1 (5 bases). Germline loops: CDR1 WSHSY, CDR2 SAAADI. This CDR3 is built from 18 residues. V was trimmed by 5 bases and J by 6 bases, leaving 25 bases between them. The CDR3, as DNA: TGCGCCAGCAGTTCCCAACCCACAGGTTTCGTTTCCGCCGGGGAGCTGTTTTTT. Encoded protein: CASSSQPTGFVSAGELFF.

The rearrangement links TRBV9 to TRBJ2-7; 9 bases are a match to TRBD2. J lost 5 bases, V lost 3 bases, and 3 bases had no gene match. The CDR3 is 13 amino acids. The germline V gene encodes CDR1 SGDLS and CDR2 YYNGEE. CDR3 nucleotide sequence: TGTGCCAGCAGCGCCGGGACTAGCAACGAGCAGTACTTC. Amino acid sequence: CASSAGTSNEQYF.